This T cell receptor (beta chain) was found in a study of vaccination and CD4 T cells after COVID-19. Germline CDR1 reads SGHVS; CDR2 reads FQNEAQ. The CDR3 extends over 15 amino acids. V was trimmed by 5 bases and J by 2 bases, leaving 16 bases between them. At the Johns Hopkins FTIC core, DNA taken from cultured CD4+ T cells was sequenced by way of the Oncomine TCR Beta short-read assay. TCRdb re-analysed the PCR reads in MiXCR, keeping a single row per CDR3 protein. The sample lists 25,000 to 30,000 distinct CDR3 sequences, about two thirds occurring once. As regards this clonotype: Its antigen remains unidentified.

Regarding treatment: roughly nine-day PBMC culture with coronavirus spike peptide pools or control peptides (ViraFEST assay). After expanding antigen-specific T cells with peptide pools, ViraFEST sequenced their TCRs. This receptor was obtained from a human donor who received a COVID-19 vaccine. The sequencing used CD4+ T cells from blood, cultured in vitro, collected after SARS-CoV-2 vaccination. This chain uses TRBV7-8 with TRBJ2-7; D might be TRBD2 (7 bases). In DNA form, the CDR3 reads TGTGCCAGCAGCAGTGGGGGGGGGACAACCTACGAGCAGTACTTC. Amino acids: CASSSGGGTTYEQYF.